The clone carrying this TCR beta chain was counted many times. Trimming at V came to 2 bases and at J to 1 base, leaving 13 bases not matched to a gene. CDR1 and CDR2 from the germline V gene are ENHRY and SYGVKD. The CDR3 loop spans 18 amino acids. This specimen comes from a study of read filtering for tumor transcriptome and immune sequencing. From roughly 0.4 ug of RNA, a library with molecular barcoded alpha/delta and beta/gamma adaptors was made. TCRdb reprocessed the reads with MiXCR, giving one entry per CDR3 protein. This table has about 130,000 distinct CDR3 sequences, around 13% appearing once.

The chain employs TRBV10-3 and TRBJ2-5, with 7 bases identical to TRBD2. The clonotype originates from a donor aged 40 or over with multiple myeloma. Sequenced input: a population of CD138-negative cells sorted from bone marrow. Written as DNA, the CDR3 is TGTGCCATCAGTGAGGGATTTTTAAGCGGGACTCTCCAAGAGACCCAGTACTTC. Residues: CAISEGFLSGTLQETQYF.